This T cell receptor (beta chain) was found in a study of T cells in Graves' hyperthyroidism and ophthalmopathy. RNA transcripts yielded amplified TCR beta CDR3 regions. HTBI primers were the set used in a first-round RT-PCR of the TCR CDR3. MiXCR, run by TCRdb on the multiplex PCR reads, gives a single entry per CDR3 protein. Among approximately 740,000 distinct CDR3 sequences listed, about 15% were seen once. This clonotype appeared a few times. The antigen is unknown. An end of the junction does not agree with germline; a read error may underlie this. The study, taken as a whole, reports: Ophthalmopathy got predicted by the model a median roughly 6.1 months before its onset.

The authors deemed Graves' hyperthyroidism stable absent ophthalmopathy progression within 18 months. It was uncontrolled infection, other autoimmune disease, pregnancy or lactation that excluded patients. CDR1 is LNHDA, CDR2 SQIVND, per germline (reference sequence). The CDR3 has 15 amino acids. This TCR came from a woman under 30 with Graves' hyperthyroidism. The sequencing input was blood. The chain combines TRBV19 with TRBJ2-1, with D uncertain. The CDR3 spells CASSQGPSSYNEQFF. CDR3 nucleotide sequence: TGCGCCAGCAGCCAAGGGCCGAGCTCCTACAATGAGCAGTTCTTC. The variable domain in full, with the rest retrieved from reference TRBV19 and TRBJ2-1, is DGGITQSPKYLFRKEGQNVTLSCEQNLNHDAMYWYRQDPGQGLRLIYYSQIVNDFQKGDIAEGYSVSREKKESFPLTVTSAQKNPTAFYLCASSQGPSSYNEQFFGPGTRLTVL.